These 5 T cell receptor beta chains were all obtained from the same sample, sequenced in a study of blood T cell repertoires in COVID-19. The table came from immunoSEQ multiplex PCR; TCRdb's copy has only in-frame clones and leaves some out. Altogether about 45,000 clones are present, approximately 80% being singletons, with the ten largest covering around 15%. The sequenced sample was peripheral blood. Source of these receptors: a human donor in a cohort sampled during active COVID-19.

The chain employs TRBV28 and TRBJ1-1; TRBD1 might be the D (5 bases). V lost 8 bases and J lost 0, with 10 bases in between. Per the germline V gene, CDR1 is MDHEN and CDR2 is SYDVKM. CDR3 length equals 13 residues. CDR3 sequence reads: CASAGPMNTEAFF. As DNA, the CDR3 is TGTGCCAGCGCAGGGCCCATGAACACTGAAGCTTTCTTT.

This rearrangement joins TRBV5-1 to TRBJ2-5; 9 bases are shared with TRBD1. The CDR3 runs 16 residues. CDR1 and CDR2 from the germline V gene are SGHRS and YFSETQ. V shed 2 bases and J 1 base; nucleotides not matched to a gene: 6. CDR3 protein: CASSLLGTGFQETQYF. For the CDR3, the DNA is TGCGCCAGCAGCTTACTAGGGACAGGGTTCCAAGAGACCCAGTACTTC.

The chain uses TRBV5-1 and TRBJ2-1; 8 nucleotides agree with TRBD1. V was clipped by 0 bases and J by 8 bases; unmatched bases: 7. CDR3 length equals 15 residues. CDR1 is SGHRS and CDR2 is YFSETQ in the germline V gene. The CDR3 protein is CASSLARRGQHEQFF. In nucleotides, the CDR3 is TGCGCCAGCAGCTTGGCGCGCAGGGGGCAGCATGAGCAGTTCTTC.

The chain uses TRBV3-1 (or the pseudogene TRBV3-2) and TRBJ2-7; perhaps TRBD1 as D (6 bases). The CDR3 totals 15 residues. Per the germline V gene, CDR1 is LGHDT and CDR2 is YNNKEL (reference sequence). V dropped 3 bases and J dropped 3 bases, with 15 bases sitting between them. CDR3 DNA: TGTGCCAGCAGCCACTGGGACCCGGACAGCTACGAGCAGTACTTC. Residues: CASSHWDPDSYEQYF.

The V and J genes are TRBV11-3 and TRBJ2-5; TRBD2 matches 9 bases. CDR1 and CDR2 from the germline V gene are SGHNT and YENEEA. With V trimmed by 6 bases and J by 5 bases, 13 bases remained unmatched. The CDR3 is 16 residues long. The CDR3 region is CASSPMAAGGLETQYF. CDR3 in DNA: TGTGCCAGCAGTCCGATGGCAGCGGGAGGACTGGAGACCCAGTACTTC.